These 26 T cell receptor beta chains were all obtained from the same sample, sequenced in a study of control samples from healthy donors and cancer patients. Produced via immunoSEQ multiplex PCR; TCRdb's table is partial and in-frame only. Counted here are around 86,000 clones, 70% to 90% occurring once; the ten biggest clones make up 1.5% to 2%. The sample comprised PBMCs. The receptors stem from a woman aged 55 to 70 with head and neck cancer.

V gene TRBV18 combines with J gene TRBJ2-5, with 10 bases aligning to TRBD1. The length of the CDR3 is 14 residues. V lost 5 bases and J lost 4; bases outside the gene matches: 4. The germline V gene encodes CDR1 KGHSH and CDR2 LQKENI. The CDR3 DNA follows: TGTGCCAGCTCAGAGAGGACAGGGGGAGAGACCCAGTACTTC. Translated: CASSERTGGETQYF.

This chain connects TRBV5-4 to TRBJ1-2; 9 bases align to TRBD1. V was pared by 0 bases and J by 7 bases, with 4 bases of the junction left unmatched. Germline CDR1 and CDR2: SGHNT and YYREEE (reference sequence). CDR3 length equals 14 residues. The DNA for the CDR3 is TGTGCCAGCAGCTTGGATTGGACAGGGGCTGGCTACACCTTC. Protein: CASSLDWTGAGYTF.

The chain has TRBV4-3 and TRBJ2-5; tentatively, D is TRBD2 (6 bases). This CDR3 is 15 amino acids long. V lost 5 bases and J 5 bases, leaving 18 bases between the germline ends. In germline, CDR1 is LGHNA, CDR2 YSLEER. The CDR3 DNA reads TGCGCCAGCAGCTTCACTTCGGACTATGCGGAGACCCAGTACTTC. Protein product: CASSFTSDYAETQYF.

The chain combines TRBV15 with TRBJ2-3; TRBD2 matches 7 bases. The germline V gene encodes CDR1 LNHNV and CDR2 YYDKDF (reference sequence). The CDR3 loop spans 15 amino acids. The V and J ends lost 0 bases and 6 bases, in that order; junction bases with no gene match: 6. Here the CDR3 DNA reads TGTGCCACCAGCAGAGATGGGGGGGGAGAGGATACGCAGTATTTT. This sequence encodes CATSRDGGGEDTQYF.

The chain's CDR3 is CASSLDGGRTGELFF. The CDR3 coding sequence is TGTGCCAGCAGCTTAGATGGAGGGAGGACCGGGGAGCTGTTTTTT. The V call is TRBV7-8, the J call TRBJ2-2, with D tentatively TRBD2 (6 bases). CDR1 is SGHVS, CDR2 FQNEAQ, per germline. V shed 1 base and J shed 5 bases, with 11 bases lying between them. This CDR3 contains 15 residues.

V gene TRBV7-3 combines with J gene TRBJ2-1, with 14 bases identical to TRBD2. Germline V gives CDR1 SGHTA, CDR2 FQGTGA. V dropped 4 bases and J dropped 6; count of bases not matched to a gene: 2. The CDR3 spans 15 residues. This CDR3 reads CASSSGLAGVNEQFF. CDR3 nucleotides: TGTGCCAGCAGCTCGGGACTAGCGGGAGTCAATGAGCAGTTCTTC.

This clone came up a few times. This sequence joins TRBV11-2 and TRBJ2-1; D is perhaps TRBD2 (6 bases). The V end was cut by 7 bases, the J end by 4 bases, with 17 bases between. Germline CDR1 SGHAT, CDR2 FQNNGV. This CDR3 spans 15 amino acids. The CDR3 region has the DNA TGTGCCAGCACAAAAGCGCGGGGACTTTACAATGAGCAGTTCTTC. Its protein product is CASTKARGLYNEQFF. Full variable domain (rest looked up from reference TRBV11-2 and TRBJ2-1): EAGVAQSPRYKIIEKRQSVAFWCNPISGHATLYWYQQILGQGPKLLIQFQNNGVVDDSQLPKDRFSAERLKGVDSTLKIQPAKLEDSAVYLCASTKARGLYNEQFFGPGTRLTVL.

The table lists this clone with a count of one. The chain joins TRBV5-8 to TRBJ2-2; 9 nucleotides agree with TRBD1. Germline values: CDR1 SGHTS, CDR2 YDEGEE. The V and J ends lost 4 bases and 3 bases, in that order; junction bases with no gene match: 4. There are 15 residues in the CDR3. The CDR3 bases are TGTGCCAGCAGCGGGACAGGGACGTACACCGGGGAGCTGTTTTTT. Translation gives CASSGTGTYTGELFF.

In its sample, this clone was seen once. This chain connects TRBV2 to TRBJ2-7, with D maybe TRBD2 (5 bases). Germline values: CDR1 SNHLY, CDR2 FYNNEI. CDR3 length: 12 amino acids. V was clipped by 6 bases and J by 4 bases, with 10 bases between them. CDR3 nucleotides: TGTGCCAGCAGGCAACTAGGATACGAGCAGTACTTC. Protein product: CASRQLGYEQYF.

The rearrangement joins TRBV2 to TRBJ2-3; D is perhaps TRBD1 or TRBD2 (7 bases each). Trimming shortened V by 4 bases and J by 0 bases, and 17 bases separated the two germline ends. Germline lookup yields CDR1 SNHLY and CDR2 FYNNEI. CDR3 length equals 17 residues. The CDR3 coding sequence is TGTGCCAGCAGTGCCCAGGGGGGGGACGCTAGCACAGATACGCAGTATTTT. It translates to CASSAQGGDASTDTQYF.

V gene TRBV5-1 combines with J gene TRBJ2-4; D unclear. This CDR3 is 15 amino acids long. Germline lookup yields CDR1 SGHRS and CDR2 YFSETQ. Trimming cost V 0 bases and J 0 bases, with 7 bases left between them. The CDR3 nucleotides read TGCGCCAGCAGCTTGGGTGGGGAAGCCAAAAACATTCAGTACTTC. Its protein is CASSLGGEAKNIQYF.

This chain connects TRBV30 to TRBJ1-1; D might be TRBD1 (5 bases). The V gene's germline CDR1 is GTSNPN and CDR2 SVGIG (reference sequence). V lost 2 bases and J lost 5, with 15 bases in between. The CDR3 contains 14 residues. The CDR3 DNA reads as TGTGCCTGGAGTACGGGGGGGTTGGGGACTGAAGCTTTCTTT. This codes for CAWSTGGLGTEAFF.

The chain recombines TRBV7-9 with TRBJ2-7; possible D gene TRBD1, 6 bases. The CDR3 has 17 residues. Germline values: CDR1 SEHNR, CDR2 FQNEAQ (reference sequence). Deletions cut 1 base from V and 0 bases from J, with 16 bases between. CDR3 amino acids: CASSLGEIGQSSYEQYF. The DNA of the CDR3 is TGTGCCAGCAGCTTAGGGGAAATAGGACAGAGCTCCTACGAGCAGTACTTC.

The chain has TRBV20-1 and TRBJ2-5, with unresolved D. V lost 6 bases, J lost 4 bases, and 9 bases lay in between. Germline assignment: CDR1 DFQATT and CDR2 SNEGSKA (reference sequence). CDR3 length: 11 residues. DNA for the CDR3: TGCAGTGCCGGATCGGCAGAGACCCAGTACTTC. Translated, it gives CSAGSAETQYF.

This chain uses TRBV10-3 with TRBJ2-1; TRBD2 is a possible D gene (6 bases). V was pared by 4 bases and J by 0 bases, with 10 bases between. The CDR3 spans 15 residues. The V gene's germline CDR1 is ENHRY and CDR2 SYGVKD. The CDR3 DNA reads as TGTGCCATCAGTGCAACTAGCAACTCCTACAATGAGCAGTTCTTC. It is translated as CAISATSNSYNEQFF.

The chain couples TRBV20-1 to TRBJ1-5, with D maybe TRBD1 (5 bases). V was cut by 3 bases and J by 2 bases, with 14 bases left in between. Germline assignment: CDR1 DFQATT and CDR2 SNEGSKA (reference sequence). The CDR3 covers 15 residues. The CDR3 coding sequence is TGCAGTGCTAGTCGCGGGGCAGGCGGCAATCAGCCCCAGCATTTT. This sequence encodes CSASRGAGGNQPQHF.

The chain is built from TRBV5-1 and TRBJ2-1, with D possibly being TRBD2 (5 bases). This CDR3 contains 14 residues. Germline V CDR1 and CDR2: SGHRS, YFSETQ. The ends were cut back, 0 bases at V and 6 bases at J, with 10 bases in the middle. This CDR3 is CASSLGLAINEQFF. In DNA, the CDR3 is TGCGCCAGCAGCTTGGGTCTAGCTATCAATGAGCAGTTCTTC.

This clone showed up just once. The chain carries TRBV27 and TRBJ2-1, with D possibly being TRBD1 (6 bases). This CDR3 region has 13 residues. V was trimmed by 6 bases and J by 4 bases, leaving 10 bases between them. The V gene's germline CDR1 is MNHEY and CDR2 SMNVEV (reference sequence). The DNA for the CDR3 is TGTGCCAGCAGAAGAGGACAGTACAATGAGCAGTTCTTC. Translation gives CASRRGQYNEQFF.

This chain joins TRBV6-6 and TRBJ2-5, with no clear D. Trimming removed 2 bases at V and 2 bases at J, with 9 bases between. This CDR3 has 14 amino acids. Germline CDR1 MNHNY, CDR2 SVGAGI (reference sequence). The CDR3, as DNA: TGTGCCAGCAGTTACGAGGTTTCGCAAGAGACCCAGTACTTC. Protein sequence: CASSYEVSQETQYF.

The chain combines TRBV19 with TRBJ2-1; the match to TRBD2 covers 13 bases. Trimming cost V 5 bases and J 6 bases; bases outside gene matches: 7. The CDR3 has 16 residues. Looked up from germline, CDR1 is LNHDA and CDR2 is SQIVND (reference sequence). Here the CDR3 DNA reads TGTGCCAGTAGTGGGGAGACTAGCGGGAGGTTCAATGAGCAGTTCTTC. Translation gives CASSGETSGRFNEQFF.

The chain links TRBV28 to TRBJ2-1; 10 nucleotides align to TRBD1. The CDR3 has 14 residues. Germline lookup yields CDR1 MDHEN and CDR2 SYDVKM. Unmatched junction bases numbered 4, after V lost 7 bases and J lost 4 bases. CDR3 coding DNA: TGTGCCAGCATCCGGACAGGGGGATACAATGAGCAGTTCTTC. It translates to CASIRTGGYNEQFF.

The J gene is TRBJ2-2, the V gene TRBV9; weak D call: TRBD2 (5 bases). Per germline, CDR1 SGDLS and CDR2 YYNGEE. Between the trimmed V and J ends, which lost 0 bases and 7 bases, there was a span of 13 bases. The CDR3 sequence is 15 residues long. CDR3 DNA sequence: TGTGCCAGCAGCGTAGGGACCCGGGATGACGGGGAGCTGTTTTTT. Amino acid sequence: CASSVGTRDDGELFF. The full variable domain, with the rest looked up from reference TRBV9 and TRBJ2-2, is DSGVTQTPKHLITATGQRVTLRCSPRSGDLSVYWYQQSLDQGLQFLIQYYNGEERAKGNILERFSAQQFPDLHSELNLSSLELGDSALYFCASSVGTRDDGELFFGEGSRLTVL.

The rearrangement joins TRBV5-1 to TRBJ1-1, with D tentatively TRBD1 (6 bases). This CDR3 spans 14 amino acids. In germline, CDR1 is SGHRS, CDR2 YFSETQ. V was clipped by 3 bases and J by 0 bases, with 9 bases between them. The CDR3 bases are TGCGCCAGCAGCTCAGGGGTGATGAACACTGAAGCTTTCTTT. Translated: CASSSGVMNTEAFF.

This clone was counted once. The chain employs TRBV19 and TRBJ1-1; TRBD1 might be the D (6 bases). The CDR3 totals 14 residues. Between the trimmed V and J ends, which lost 5 bases and 6 bases, there was a span of 16 bases. Germline CDR1 and CDR2: LNHDA and SQIVND (reference sequence). CDR3 amino acids: CASSPDLQGSEAFF. As DNA, the CDR3 is TGTGCCAGTAGTCCAGACTTACAGGGATCTGAAGCTTTCTTT.

This clone was observed a handful of times. The V and J genes are TRBV21-1 and TRBJ2-1; TRBD2, as called in the table, went unchecked against the DNA. TRBV21-1 is listed as a pseudogene. The CDR3 is made up of 16 amino acids. CDR3 bases: TGTGCCAGCAGCAAAGCGCCGGGGGGGTTGCAAAATGAGCAGTTCTTC. Translating gives CASSKAPGGLQNEQFF.

V is TRBV7-2 and J is TRBJ1-1; D call uncertain. Germline loops: CDR1 SGHTA, CDR2 FQGNSA. The CDR3 has 14 residues. Between the trimmed V and J ends, which lost 5 bases and 0 bases, there was a span of 10 bases. Here the CDR3 DNA reads TGTGCCAGCAGCGCCTGGATCATGAACACTGAAGCTTTCTTT. Protein sequence: CASSAWIMNTEAFF. The entire variable domain, with the rest obtained from reference TRBV7-2 and TRBJ1-1, is as follows: GAGVSQSPSNKVTEKGKDVELRCDPISGHTALYWYRQSLGQGLEFLIYFQGNSAPDKSGLPSDRFSAERTGGSVSTLTIQRTQQEDSAVYLCASSAWIMNTEAFFGQGTRLTVV.